A selection of T cell receptor beta chains follows, all from one sample in a study of T cell responses to AZD1222 COVID-19 vaccine. Generated by immunoSEQ multiplex PCR, the TCRdb table keeps only in-frame clones and is missing some. The data show some 150,000 clones, with about 91% seen just once and 3% to 4% held by the top ten. The material was peripheral blood, obtained on day 0 of MenACWY control vaccination. These receptors all stem from an adult in good health. Both conserved end residues are part of each CDR3. A D gene is named only where the DNA matches it firmly. A row's size may be missing; if present it is once, few, many or a size class.

>TRBV6-2/TRBV6-3|TRBJ1-2|-|-
TGTGCCAGCAGTTACTCGTATGGCTACACCTTC
CASSYSYGYTF
>TRBV3-1/TRBV3-2|TRBJ2-2|-|-
TGTGCCAGCAGCCCCACCGATTTAGCAGGCCCCGGGGAGCTGTTTTTT
CASSPTDLAGPGELFF
>TRBV5-1|TRBJ1-6|-|TRBD1
TGCGCCAGCAGCGCCGGGACAGGGGATTCACCCCTCCACTTT
CASSAGTGDSPLHF
>TRBV25-1|TRBJ2-1|-|-
TGTGCCAGCAGGAACGGGATGAGGGACAATGAGCAGTTCTTC
CASRNGMRDNEQFF
>TRBV7-8|TRBJ2-2|-|TRBD1
TGTGCCAGCAGCCCTAGGACAGGAAACGGGGAGCTGTTTTTT
CASSPRTGNGELFF
>TRBV7-9|TRBJ1-4|-|-
TGTGCCAGCAGCTCATACAGTGCAACTAATGAAAAACTGTTTTTT
CASSSYSATNEKLFF
>TRBV18|TRBJ1-1|few|-
TGTGCCAGCTCACGTGGGGCGCCGAACACTGAAGCTTTCTTT
CASSRGAPNTEAFF
>TRBV11-3|TRBJ2-3|-|-
TGTGCCAGCGGGGGAGGCGGGACTAGCACAGATACGCAGTATTTT
CASGGGGTSTDTQYF
>TRBV27|TRBJ2-5|-|-
TGTGCCAGCAGTGTCAACAGGTTTGGAGAGACCCAGTACTTC
CASSVNRFGETQYF
>TRBV4-2|TRBJ1-5|-|-
TGTGCCAGCAGCCAAGATGGGGCAGGTTCTTGGCCCCAGCATTTT
CASSQDGAGSWPQHF
>TRBV3-1/TRBV3-2|TRBJ1-3|few|-
TGTGCCAGCAGCCAAGGGTCGAGCTCTGGAAACACCATATATTTT
CASSQGSSSGNTIYF
>TRBV4-1|TRBJ2-3|-|TRBD2
TGCGCCAGCAGCCATCGTTCGGGACTAGCGGGGGGAGATACGCAGTATTTT
CASSHRSGLAGGDTQYF
>TRBV2|TRBJ1-5|-|-
TGTGCCAGCAGGGAAGAAAGGGGGGCTGCTCAGCCCCAGCATTTT
CASREERGAAQPQHF
>TRBV5-1|TRBJ2-7|-|TRBD1
TGCGCCAGCAGCTTGGCCACCGGACAGGGTTACGAGCAGTACTTC
CASSLATGQGYEQYF
>TRBV7-3|TRBJ1-2|-|TRBD1
TGTGCCAGCAGCTTACCAGGGGGCTATGGCTACACCTTC
CASSLPGGYGYTF
>TRBV28|TRBJ1-2|-|-
TGTGCCAGCACCCAATGGGGGGTAGGCTACACCTTC
CASTQWGVGYTF
>TRBV15|TRBJ2-7|once|-
TGTGCCACCAGCAGGGGGGGCGTTGGGGGCTCCGAGCAGTACTTC
CATSRGGVGGSEQYF
>TRBV5-1|TRBJ1-1|few|-
TGCGCCAGCAGTTGGTTAAACATGAACACTGAAGCTTTCTTT
CASSWLNMNTEAFF
>TRBV7-2|TRBJ1-4|-|TRBD1
TGTGCCAGCAGCTTAGGGGGACAGGGGGTAGCAAGACTGTTTTTT
CASSLGGQGVARLFF
>TRBV10-3|TRBJ2-2|many|TRBD1
TGTGCCATCAGACTACATACAGGGGTTACCGGGGAGCTGTTTTTT
CAIRLHTGVTGELFF
>TRBV6-5|TRBJ1-1|-|-
TGTGCCAGCAGCGAGGGGCAGGGAGAAGCTTTCTTT
CASSEGQGEAFF
>TRBV30|TRBJ2-7|-|TRBD1
TGTGCCTGGAGTGTAGGGACAGCCTACGAGCAGTACTTC
CAWSVGTAYEQYF
>TRBV5-1|TRBJ1-2|few|TRBD1
TGCGCCAGCAGCGGACAGGGGGACCGGAGTAGGGGCTACACCTTC
CASSGQGDRSRGYTF
>TRBV7-2|TRBJ2-4|once|-
TGTGCCAGCAGCTCCTCAGGGTCTGTAGCCAAAAACATTCAGTACTTC
CASSSSGSVAKNIQYF
>TRBV5-1|TRBJ2-3|once|TRBD2
TGCGCCAGCAGCTCGCGACTAGCGGGATCTGTCACAGATACGCAGTATTTT
CASSSRLAGSVTDTQYF
>TRBV11-3|TRBJ1-2|-|-
TGTGCCAGCAGCCCCAACCACGCGGGCGAGAACTATGGCTACACCTTC
CASSPNHAGENYGYTF
>TRBV30|TRBJ1-2|-|-
TGTGCCTGGAAAAAGAACTCGGGGGCGGGCTACACCTTC
CAWKKNSGAGYTF
>TRBV7-2|TRBJ2-6|-|-
TGTGCCAGCAGCTTACAAGGCGGGATGGGGGCCAACGTCCTGACTTTC
CASSLQGGMGANVLTF
>TRBV11-3|TRBJ2-2|-|-
TGTGCCAGCAGCCCAAAGTGGGGGGTCAGTCGGACCGGGGAGCTGTTTTTT
CASSPKWGVSRTGELFF
>TRBV4-3|TRBJ1-1|-|-
TGCGCCAGCAGCCAAGGGCGGAGGACAGTGATGAACACTGAAGCTTTCTTT
CASSQGRRTVMNTEAFF
>TRBV5-1|TRBJ1-5|-|-
TGCGCCAGCAGCTTGGAAGGAGGGGGTCAGCCCCAGCATTTT
CASSLEGGGQPQHF
>TRBV19|TRBJ2-1|-|-
TGTGCCAGTAGTATAAGAACTACCTTTTTCGATGAGCAGTTCTTC
CASSIRTTFFDEQFF
>TRBV3-1/TRBV3-2|TRBJ1-2|-|-
TGTGCCAGCAGCCTGGACGGATTTAACTATGGCTACACCTTC
CASSLDGFNYGYTF
>TRBV9|TRBJ1-4|few|-
TGTGCCAGCAGCGTAGAAGCTGCGGCTGAAAAACTGTTTTTT
CASSVEAAAEKLFF
>TRBV24-1|TRBJ1-2|once|TRBD1
TGTGCCACCAGTGACGCCGTTCCGGGACAGCAATATGGCTACACCTTC
CATSDAVPGQQYGYTF
>TRBV29-1|TRBJ1-3|-|TRBD1
TGCAGCGCTACCCTTTACACAGGGGATGAGGGAAACACCATATATTTT
CSATLYTGDEGNTIYF
>TRBV28|TRBJ1-1|few|-
TGTGCCAGCACGTCGGCTTCGGTTACTGAAGCTTTCTTT
CASTSASVTEAFF
>TRBV11-3|TRBJ2-3|-|TRBD1
TGTGCCAGCAGCTTGAGAAGGGGGCGGACAGATACGCAGTATTTT
CASSLRRGRTDTQYF
>TRBV27|TRBJ1-1|-|-
TGTGCCAGCAGTTTCTCCTTTATGAACACTGAAGCTTTCTTT
CASSFSFMNTEAFF
>TRBV10-1|TRBJ1-1|-|-
TGCGCCGCCCCGGCGGGGACTGAAGCTTTCTTT
CAAPAGTEAFF
>TRBV7-2|TRBJ1-2|-|-
TGTGCCAGCAGCCGCTTTGAGGGAGCTGGCTACACCTTC
CASSRFEGAGYTF
>TRBV6-5|TRBJ1-1|-|TRBD1
TGTGCCAGCAGTTGGGACAGGATGAACACTGAAGCTTTCTTT
CASSWDRMNTEAFF
>TRBV18|TRBJ2-4|-|-
TGTGCCAGCTCACCACAGGAGGGCGGCTTAGCCAAAAACATTCAGTACTTC
CASSPQEGGLAKNIQYF
>TRBV10-3|TRBJ1-2|-|TRBD1
TGTGCCATCAGTGACTCCCCCACACAGGGGGCGAACTATGGCTACACCTTC
CAISDSPTQGANYGYTF
>TRBV6-5|TRBJ2-6|-|-
TGTGCCAGCAGGCACAGGGCGGGGGCCAACGTCCTGACTTTC
CASRHRAGANVLTF
>TRBV2|TRBJ2-5|-|TRBD2
TGTGCCAGCAGGCCCGGGACTAGCGGGTCTCAAGAGACCCAGTACTTC
CASRPGTSGSQETQYF